The 18 T cell receptor beta chains given below trace back to one sample, sequenced in a study of somatic mutations in cytotoxic T cells in rheumatoid arthritis. Sequencing was performed with immunoSEQ multiplex PCR; in TCRdb, only in-frame clones are kept and a portion is missing. Among 6,000 to 7,500 clones listed, 75% to 90% were seen once. Source material: CD8+ T cells sorted from blood. The receptors here all came from a woman in her 70s with rheumatoid arthritis.

CDR3 region: CATSRDPAGWDEQYF. In DNA form, the CDR3 reads TGTGCCACCAGCAGAGATCCGGCGGGCTGGGACGAGCAGTACTTC. V usage is TRBV15 and J usage is TRBJ2-7; TRBD2 is a possible D gene (5 bases). Germline CDR1 and CDR2: LNHNV and YYDKDF (reference sequence). The V end lost 0 bases, the J end lost 5 bases, and 14 bases lay between the germline ends. The CDR3 is made up of 15 amino acids.

The V gene is TRBV7-8, the J gene TRBJ2-5, with 9 nucleotides matching TRBD2. In germline, CDR1 is SGHVS, CDR2 FQNEAQ. Germline trimming cut 5 bases from V and 5 bases from J; bases unmatched to any gene: 9. The CDR3 covers 15 residues. CDR3 DNA: TGTGCCAGCAGCCAAAGCGGGAGGAATGAGGAGACCCAGTACTTC. Translation: CASSQSGRNEETQYF.

This chain uses TRBV4-1 with TRBJ2-1; 8 positions agree with TRBD1. Trimming cost V 4 bases and J 3 bases; bases outside gene matches: 11. The CDR3 has 17 amino acids. The germline CDR1 and CDR2 sequences are MGHRA and YSYEKL. CDR3 in amino acids: CASSPRKDRGVYNEQFF. The CDR3 region has the DNA TGCGCCAGCAGCCCCCGAAAAGACAGGGGAGTCTACAATGAGCAGTTCTTC.

The V and J genes are TRBV6-1 and TRBJ2-2; 8 bases map to TRBD2. The CDR3 loop spans 15 amino acids. Unmatched junction bases numbered 12, after V lost 7 bases and J lost 8 bases. CDR1 and CDR2 (germline): MNHNS, SASEGT. The CDR3 DNA reads as TGTGCCAGCAAGAGAACTAGCGGTTTTATAGGGGAGCTGTTTTTT. Residues: CASKRTSGFIGELFF.

The rearrangement joins TRBV5-6 to TRBJ2-7, with a tentative D call TRBD2 (6 bases). The CDR3 loop spans 14 amino acids. CDR1 and CDR2 from the germline V gene are SGHDT and YYEEEE. V lost 1 base and J 0 bases, leaving 8 bases between the germline ends. CDR3 in DNA: TGTGCCAGCAGCTTGATCGGGAGCTCCTACGAGCAGTACTTC. Its protein product is CASSLIGSSYEQYF.

The chain employs TRBV18 and TRBJ1-3; 10 bases match TRBD1. V shed 3 bases and J 0 bases; nucleotides not matched to a gene: 8. CDR3 length equals 18 residues. Germline CDR1 KGHSH, CDR2 LQKENI. The CDR3 loop reads CASSPGQGFYISGNTIYF. The CDR3 region has the DNA TGTGCCAGCTCACCGGGACAGGGGTTCTACATCTCTGGAAACACCATATATTTT. Together with reference TRBV18 and TRBJ1-3, the CDR3 gives the full variable domain: NAGVMQNPRHLVRRRGQEARLRCSPMKGHSHVYWYRQLPEEGLKFMVYLQKENIIDESGMPKERFSAEFPKEGPSILRIQQVVRGDSAAYFCASSPGQGFYISGNTIYFGEGSWLTVV.

The chain joins TRBV6-1 to TRBJ2-3; 10 nucleotides agree with TRBD1. J lost 8 bases, V lost 4 bases, and 9 bases had no gene match. CDR3 length: 15 amino acids. Per the germline V gene, CDR1 is MNHNS and CDR2 is SASEGT. CDR3 in DNA: TGTGCCAGCAGTGGTCCGGGACAGGGGTCGCGTACGCAGTATTTT. This codes for CASSGPGQGSRTQYF.

The gene calls are TRBV2 and TRBJ2-5; D remains ambiguous. V lost 3 bases and J lost 7, with 21 bases in between. Germline values: CDR1 SNHLY, CDR2 FYNNEI. The CDR3 length is 16 residues. The CDR3 nucleotides read TGTGCCAGCAGTGAGGCGGCGGTGTCCTTCCAGCGGACCCAGTACTTC. It specifies CASSEAAVSFQRTQYF.

This clone was seen just once. The CDR3 sequence: CASSLGGNTGELFF. The CDR3 nucleotides read TGTGCCAGCAGCTTGGGGGGGAACACCGGGGAGCTGTTTTTT. V and J are TRBV11-2 and TRBJ2-2, with D tentatively TRBD2 (6 bases). In germline, CDR1 is SGHAT, CDR2 FQNNGV. Trimming cost V 3 bases and J 1 base, with 6 bases left between them. This CDR3 comprises 14 residues.

The J gene is TRBJ2-5, the V gene TRBV11-2; tentatively, D is TRBD2 (6 bases). V lost 5 bases, J lost 1 base, and 20 bases lay in between. The CDR3 runs 17 residues. The V gene's germline CDR1 is SGHAT and CDR2 FQNNGV. CDR3 nucleotide sequence: TGTGCCAGCAGCCCAGAGGGACTTACCTGGGCCCAAGAGACCCAGTACTTC. It encodes CASSPEGLTWAQETQYF.

This sequence joins TRBV9 and TRBJ2-1; 8 nucleotides line up with TRBD1. V dropped 3 bases and J dropped 9; count of bases not matched to a gene: 14. The CDR3 spans 16 residues. Looked up from germline, CDR1 is SGDLS and CDR2 is YYNGEE. Written as DNA, the CDR3 is TGTGCCAGCAGCGCTGGCGGCAGGGGGCCTCTCGGTGAGCAGTTCTTC. Its protein is CASSAGGRGPLGEQFF. The full variable domain, with the rest looked up from reference TRBV9 and TRBJ2-1, is DSGVTQTPKHLITATGQRVTLRCSPRSGDLSVYWYQQSLDQGLQFLIQYYNGEERAKGNILERFSAQQFPDLHSELNLSSLELGDSALYFCASSAGGRGPLGEQFFGPGTRLTVL.

The CDR3 region has the DNA TGTGCCAGCAGCTCCCGACAAATTGAAGCTTTCTTT. It translates to CASSSRQIEAFF. The chain couples TRBV7-9 to TRBJ1-1, with D uncertain. V dropped 4 bases and J dropped 7 bases, with 10 bases sitting between them. This CDR3 has 12 residues. Per germline, CDR1 SEHNR and CDR2 FQNEAQ (reference sequence).

The chain uses TRBV7-8 and TRBJ1-2, with unresolved D. This CDR3 contains 11 residues. V lost 4 bases, J lost 7 bases, and 7 bases lay in between. Germline V CDR1 and CDR2: SGHVS, FQNEAQ. The DNA for the CDR3 is TGTGCCAGCAGCTCTACCGTTGGCTACACCTTC. It encodes CASSSTVGYTF.

This chain connects TRBV28 to TRBJ2-7; 9 bases are a match to TRBD1. CDR1 and CDR2 (germline): MDHEN, SYDVKM. The trim removed 3 bases at V and 5 bases at J, leaving 5 bases unmatched. The CDR3 runs 14 residues. The CDR3 spells CASSLTGGVHEQYF. The CDR3 DNA reads as TGTGCCAGCAGTTTGACAGGGGGGGTCCACGAGCAGTACTTC.

V is TRBV13 and J is TRBJ2-3, with TRBD1 matching over 7 bases. V lost 5 bases and J lost 1; bases outside the gene matches: 9. CDR1 PRHDT and CDR2 FYEKMQ come from the germline V gene (reference sequence). CDR3 size: 16 residues. In DNA, the CDR3 is TGTGCCAGCAGCCCACCGACAGGGCACGGCACAGATACGCAGTATTTT. This translates into CASSPPTGHGTDTQYF.

The chain carries TRBV13 and TRBJ2-1, with 7 bases aligning to TRBD2. The CDR3 consists of 13 residues. Germline-derived CDR1 and CDR2 are PRHDT and FYEKMQ (reference sequence). V dropped 3 bases and J dropped 6; count of bases not matched to a gene: 2. The CDR3 reads CASSFSSGNEQFF. The CDR3 nucleotides are TGTGCCAGCAGCTTTTCTAGCGGCAATGAGCAGTTCTTC.

V is TRBV5-5 and J is TRBJ2-2; D might be TRBD1 (6 bases). This CDR3 contains 15 residues. Germline values: CDR1 SGHKS, CDR2 YYEKEE (reference sequence). With 4 bases removed from V and 4 bases from J, the gap between germline ends came to 14 bases. CDR3 protein: CASSRDTEGTGELFF. CDR3 in DNA: TGTGCCAGCAGCAGGGACACTGAGGGCACCGGGGAGCTGTTTTTT.

This clone was counted once. The chain couples TRBV5-6 to TRBJ2-2; perhaps TRBD1 as D (6 bases). This CDR3 has 14 residues. CDR1 and CDR2 (germline): SGHDT, YYEEEE. Trimming left V 5 bases short and J 4 bases short, with 12 bases between. The CDR3 spells CASRPDRSTGELFF. The CDR3 DNA reads TGTGCCAGCAGGCCCGACAGGTCCACCGGGGAGCTGTTTTTT.